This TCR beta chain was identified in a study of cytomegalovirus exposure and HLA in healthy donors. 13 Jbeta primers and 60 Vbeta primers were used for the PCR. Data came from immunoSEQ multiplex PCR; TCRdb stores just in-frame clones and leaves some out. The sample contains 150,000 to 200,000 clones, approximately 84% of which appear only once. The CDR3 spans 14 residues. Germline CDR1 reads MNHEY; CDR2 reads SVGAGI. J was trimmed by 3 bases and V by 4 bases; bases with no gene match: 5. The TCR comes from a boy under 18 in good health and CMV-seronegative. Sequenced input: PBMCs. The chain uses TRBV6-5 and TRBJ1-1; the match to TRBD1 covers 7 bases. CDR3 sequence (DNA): TGTGCCAGCAGTTTCACAGGGGCCCACACTGAAGCTTTCTTT. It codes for CASSFTGAHTEAFF.